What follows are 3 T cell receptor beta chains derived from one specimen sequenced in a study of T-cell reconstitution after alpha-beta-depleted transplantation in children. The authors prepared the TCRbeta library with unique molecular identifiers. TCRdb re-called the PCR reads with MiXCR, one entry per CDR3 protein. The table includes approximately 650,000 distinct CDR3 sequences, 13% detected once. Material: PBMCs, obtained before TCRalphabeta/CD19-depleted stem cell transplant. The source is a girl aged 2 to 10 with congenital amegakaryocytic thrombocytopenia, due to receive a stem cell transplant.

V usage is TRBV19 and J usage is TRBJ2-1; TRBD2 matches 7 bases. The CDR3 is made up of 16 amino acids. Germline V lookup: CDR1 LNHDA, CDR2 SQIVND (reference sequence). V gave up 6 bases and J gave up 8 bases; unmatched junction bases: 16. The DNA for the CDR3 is TGTGCCAGTAGGCAGGCGGCGGCGGGAGTTTTGGATGAGCAGTTCTTC. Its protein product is CASRQAAAGVLDEQFF.

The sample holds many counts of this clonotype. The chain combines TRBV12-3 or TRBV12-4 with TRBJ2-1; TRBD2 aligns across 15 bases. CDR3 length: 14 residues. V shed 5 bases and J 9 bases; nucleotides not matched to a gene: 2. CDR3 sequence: CASSGGLAGGEQFF. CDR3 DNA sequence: TGTGCCAGCAGTGGGGGACTAGCGGGAGGTGAGCAGTTCTTC.

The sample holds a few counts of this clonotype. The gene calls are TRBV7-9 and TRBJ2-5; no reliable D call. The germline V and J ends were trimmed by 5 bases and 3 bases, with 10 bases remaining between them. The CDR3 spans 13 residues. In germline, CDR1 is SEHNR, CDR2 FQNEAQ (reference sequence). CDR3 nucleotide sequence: TGTGCCAGCAGCCTCCGGCCGAAAGAGACCCAGTACTTC. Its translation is CASSLRPKETQYF. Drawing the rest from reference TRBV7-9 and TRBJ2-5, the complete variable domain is DTGVSQNPRHKITKRGQNVTFRCDPISEHNRLYWYRQTLGQGPEFLTYFQNEAQLEKSRLLSDRFSAERPKGSFSTLEIQRTEQGDSAMYLCASSLRPKETQYFGPGTRLLVL.